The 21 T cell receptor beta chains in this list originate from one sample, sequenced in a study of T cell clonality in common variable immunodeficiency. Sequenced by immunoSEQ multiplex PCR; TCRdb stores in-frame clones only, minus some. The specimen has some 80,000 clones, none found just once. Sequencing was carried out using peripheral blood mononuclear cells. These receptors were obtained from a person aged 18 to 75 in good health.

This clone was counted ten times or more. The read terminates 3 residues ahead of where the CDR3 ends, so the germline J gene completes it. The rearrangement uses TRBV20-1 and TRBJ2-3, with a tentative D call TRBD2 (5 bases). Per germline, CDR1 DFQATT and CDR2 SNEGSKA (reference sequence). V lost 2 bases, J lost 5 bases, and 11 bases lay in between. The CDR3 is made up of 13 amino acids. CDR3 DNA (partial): TGCAGTGCTAGACTCGAGGGCCAAGATACG. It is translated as CSARLEGQDT. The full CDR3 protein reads CSARLEGQDTQYF.

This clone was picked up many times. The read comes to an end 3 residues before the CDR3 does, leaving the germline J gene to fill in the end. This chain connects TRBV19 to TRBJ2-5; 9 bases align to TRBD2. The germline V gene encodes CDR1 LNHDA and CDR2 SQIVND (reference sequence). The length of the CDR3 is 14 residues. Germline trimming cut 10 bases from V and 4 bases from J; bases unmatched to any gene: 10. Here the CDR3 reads CATSVSGRGETQYF. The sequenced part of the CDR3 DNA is TGTGCCACCTCGGTTAGCGGGAGAGGAGAGACC.

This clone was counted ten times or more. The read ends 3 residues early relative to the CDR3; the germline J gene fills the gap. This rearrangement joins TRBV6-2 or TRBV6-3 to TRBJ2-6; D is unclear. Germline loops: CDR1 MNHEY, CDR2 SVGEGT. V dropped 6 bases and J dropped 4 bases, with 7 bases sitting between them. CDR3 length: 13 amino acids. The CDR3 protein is CASRFRGANVLTF. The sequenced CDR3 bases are TGTGCCAGCAGGTTCCGGGGGGCCAACGTC.

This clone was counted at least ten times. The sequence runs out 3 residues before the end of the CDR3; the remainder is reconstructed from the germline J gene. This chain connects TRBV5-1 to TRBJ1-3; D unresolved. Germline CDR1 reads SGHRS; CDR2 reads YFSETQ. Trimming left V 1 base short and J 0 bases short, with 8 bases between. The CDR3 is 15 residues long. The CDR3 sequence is CASSLLSPSGNTIYF. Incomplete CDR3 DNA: TGCGCCAGCAGCTTGCTGAGCCCCTCTGGAAACACC.

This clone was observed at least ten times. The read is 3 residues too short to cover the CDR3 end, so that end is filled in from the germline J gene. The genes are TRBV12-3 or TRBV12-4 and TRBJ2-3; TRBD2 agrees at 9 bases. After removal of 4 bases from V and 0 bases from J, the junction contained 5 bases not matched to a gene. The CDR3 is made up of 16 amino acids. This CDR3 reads CASSSTSGGSTDTQYF. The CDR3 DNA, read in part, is TGTGCCAGCAGTTCGACTAGCGGAGGAAGCACAGATACG.

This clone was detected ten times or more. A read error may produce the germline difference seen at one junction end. Partial CDR3 DNA: TGTGCTAGCAGCGCGGCGACTAGCGGGAGCTATGAG. This encodes CASSAATSGSYE. The full CDR3 sequence reads CASSAATSGSYEQFF. V gene TRBV7-7 combines with J gene TRBJ2-1; 12 bases match TRBD2. The CDR3 extends 3 residues past the end of the read, so its final part is completed from the germline J gene. The germline CDR1 and CDR2 sequences are SSHAT and FNYEAQ (reference sequence). The CDR3 covers 15 residues. Drawing the rest from reference TRBV7-7 and TRBJ2-1, the complete variable domain is GAGVSQSPRYKVTKRGQDVTLRCDPISSHATLYWYQQALGQGPEFLTYFNYEAQPDKSGLPSDRFSAERPEGSISTLTIQRTEQRDSAMYRCASSAATSGSYEQFFGPGTRLTVL.

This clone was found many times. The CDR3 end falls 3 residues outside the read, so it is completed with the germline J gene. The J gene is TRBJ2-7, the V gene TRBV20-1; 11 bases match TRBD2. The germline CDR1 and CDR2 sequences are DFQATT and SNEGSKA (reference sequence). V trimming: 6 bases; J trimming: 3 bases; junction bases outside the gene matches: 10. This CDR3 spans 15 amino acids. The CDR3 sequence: CSAKGTSGVSYEQYF. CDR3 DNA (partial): TGCAGTGCAAAGGGGACTAGCGGCGTTAGCTACGAG.

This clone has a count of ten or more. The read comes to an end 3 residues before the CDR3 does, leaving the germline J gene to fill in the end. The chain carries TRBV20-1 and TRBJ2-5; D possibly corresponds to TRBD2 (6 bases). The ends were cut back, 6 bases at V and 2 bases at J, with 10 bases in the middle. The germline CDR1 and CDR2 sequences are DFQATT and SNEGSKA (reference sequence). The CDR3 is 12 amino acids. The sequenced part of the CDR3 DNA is TGCAGTGCAAGCGGGTCACAAGAGACC. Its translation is CSASGSQET. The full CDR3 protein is CSASGSQETQYF.

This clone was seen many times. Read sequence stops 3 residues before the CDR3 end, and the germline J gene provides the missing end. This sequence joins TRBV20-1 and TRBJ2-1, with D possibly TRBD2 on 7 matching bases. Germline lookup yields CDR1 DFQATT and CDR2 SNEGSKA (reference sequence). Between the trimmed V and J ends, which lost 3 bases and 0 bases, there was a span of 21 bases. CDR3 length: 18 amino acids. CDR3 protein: CSASRQEASGHSYNEQFF. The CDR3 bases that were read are TGCAGTGCTAGTAGACAGGAGGCTAGCGGACACTCCTACAATGAG.

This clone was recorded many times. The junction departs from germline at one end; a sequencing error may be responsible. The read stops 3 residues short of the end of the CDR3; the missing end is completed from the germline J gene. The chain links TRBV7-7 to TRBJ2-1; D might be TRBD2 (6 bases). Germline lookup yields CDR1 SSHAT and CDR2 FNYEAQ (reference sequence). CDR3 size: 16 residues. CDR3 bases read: TGTGCTAGCAGCCTCACGGAGGGACTTCCGTACAATGAG. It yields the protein CASSLTEGLPYNE. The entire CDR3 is CASSLTEGLPYNEQFF.

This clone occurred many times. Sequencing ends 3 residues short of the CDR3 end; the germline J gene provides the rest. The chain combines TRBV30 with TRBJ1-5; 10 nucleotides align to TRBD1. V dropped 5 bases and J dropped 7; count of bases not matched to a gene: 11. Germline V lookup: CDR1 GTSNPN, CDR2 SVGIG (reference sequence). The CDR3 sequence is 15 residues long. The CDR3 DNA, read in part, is TGTGCCTGGTCCCGCGACAGGGGGCAGGGACAGCCC. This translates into CAWSRDRGQGQP. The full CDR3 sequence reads CAWSRDRGQGQPQHF.

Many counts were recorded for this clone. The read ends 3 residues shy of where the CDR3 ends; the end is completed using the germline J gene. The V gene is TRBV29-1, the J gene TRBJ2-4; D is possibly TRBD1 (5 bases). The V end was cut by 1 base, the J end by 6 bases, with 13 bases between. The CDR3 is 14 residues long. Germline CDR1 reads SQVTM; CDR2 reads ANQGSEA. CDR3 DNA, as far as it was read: TGCAGCGTTGAAGGGGGCAGGGTTGGAAACATT. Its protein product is CSVEGGRVGNI. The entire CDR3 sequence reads CSVEGGRVGNIQYF.

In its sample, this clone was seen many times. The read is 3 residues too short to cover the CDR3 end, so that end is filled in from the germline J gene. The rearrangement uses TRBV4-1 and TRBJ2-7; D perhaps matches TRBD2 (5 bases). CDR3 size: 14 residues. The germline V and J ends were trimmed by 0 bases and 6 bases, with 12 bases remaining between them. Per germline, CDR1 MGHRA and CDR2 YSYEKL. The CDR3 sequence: CASSQDSLAGEQYF. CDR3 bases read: TGCGCCAGCAGCCAAGATTCGCTAGCAGGCGAG.

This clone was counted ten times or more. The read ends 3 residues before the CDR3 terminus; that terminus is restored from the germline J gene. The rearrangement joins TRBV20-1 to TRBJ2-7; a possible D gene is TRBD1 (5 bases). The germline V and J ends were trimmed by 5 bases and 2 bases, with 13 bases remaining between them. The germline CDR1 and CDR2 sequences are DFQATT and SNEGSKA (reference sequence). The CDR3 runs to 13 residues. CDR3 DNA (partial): TGCAGTGCTCCTAACGACAGTCCCTACGAG. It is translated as CSAPNDSPYE. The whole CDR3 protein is CSAPNDSPYEQYF.

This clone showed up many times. The DNA read from the CDR3 is TGCGCCAGCACGCGGGGACAGGAGTCCTACGAG. Amino acids: CASTRGQESYE. The CDR3 reads in full as CASTRGQESYEQYF. The chain is built from TRBV5-1 and TRBJ2-7, with 8 bases matching TRBD1. The read finishes 3 residues shy of the CDR3 end, and the germline J gene is used to complete it. Germline CDR1 SGHRS, CDR2 YFSETQ. This CDR3 spans 14 amino acids. V lost 6 bases to trimming and J lost 1 base; unmatched junction nucleotides: 6. The entire variable domain, with the rest obtained from reference TRBV5-1 and TRBJ2-7, is as follows: KAGVTQTPRYLIKTRGQQVTLSCSPISGHRSVSWYQQTPGQGLQFLFEYFSETQRNKGNFPGRFSGRQFSNSRSEMNVSTLELGDSALYLCASTRGQESYEQYFGPGTRLTVT.

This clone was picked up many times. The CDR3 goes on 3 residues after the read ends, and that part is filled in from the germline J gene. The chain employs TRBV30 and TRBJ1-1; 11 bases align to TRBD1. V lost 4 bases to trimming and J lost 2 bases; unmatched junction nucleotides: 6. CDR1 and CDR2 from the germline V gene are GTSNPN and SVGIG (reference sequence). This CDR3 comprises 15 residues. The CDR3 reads CAWTGQGVTNTEAFF. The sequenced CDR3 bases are TGTGCCTGGACGGGACAGGGGGTTACTAACACTGAA. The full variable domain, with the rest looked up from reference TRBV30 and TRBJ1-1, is SQTIHQWPATLVQPVGSPLSLECTVEGTSNPNLYWYRQAAGRGLQLLFYSVGIGQISSEVPQNLSASRPQDRQFILSSKKLLLSDSGFYLCAWTGQGVTNTEAFFGQGTRLTVV.

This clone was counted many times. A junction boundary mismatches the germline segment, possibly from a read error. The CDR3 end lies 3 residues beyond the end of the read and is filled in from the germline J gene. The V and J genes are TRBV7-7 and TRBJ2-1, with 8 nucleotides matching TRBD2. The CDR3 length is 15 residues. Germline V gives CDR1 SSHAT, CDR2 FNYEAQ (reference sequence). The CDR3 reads CASSPSGSIYNEQFF. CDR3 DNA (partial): TGTGCTAGCAGCCCAAGCGGGAGTATCTACAATGAG.

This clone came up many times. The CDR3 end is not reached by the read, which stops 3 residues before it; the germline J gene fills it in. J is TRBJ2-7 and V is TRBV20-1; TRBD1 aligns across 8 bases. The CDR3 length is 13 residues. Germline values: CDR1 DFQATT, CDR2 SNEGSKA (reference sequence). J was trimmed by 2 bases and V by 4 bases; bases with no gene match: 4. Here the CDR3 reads CSAKGQGPYEQYF. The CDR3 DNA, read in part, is TGCAGTGCTAAAGGACAGGGTCCCTACGAG.

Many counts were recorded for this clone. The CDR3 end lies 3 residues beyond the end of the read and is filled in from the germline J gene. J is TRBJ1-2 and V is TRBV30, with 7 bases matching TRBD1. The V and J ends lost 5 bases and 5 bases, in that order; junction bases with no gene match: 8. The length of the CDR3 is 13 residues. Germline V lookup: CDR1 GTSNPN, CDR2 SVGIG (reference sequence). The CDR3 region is CAWRRAGGYGYTF. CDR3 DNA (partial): TGTGCCTGGCGTAGGGCAGGGGGGTATGGC.

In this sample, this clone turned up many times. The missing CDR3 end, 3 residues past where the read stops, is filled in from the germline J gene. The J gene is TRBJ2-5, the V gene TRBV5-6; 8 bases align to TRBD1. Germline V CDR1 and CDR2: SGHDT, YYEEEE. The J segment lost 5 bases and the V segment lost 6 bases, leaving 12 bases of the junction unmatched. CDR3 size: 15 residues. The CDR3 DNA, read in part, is TGTGCCAGCACCCTGGCCCGGGACAGGCGGGAGACC. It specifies CASTLARDRRET. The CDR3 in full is CASTLARDRRETQYF.

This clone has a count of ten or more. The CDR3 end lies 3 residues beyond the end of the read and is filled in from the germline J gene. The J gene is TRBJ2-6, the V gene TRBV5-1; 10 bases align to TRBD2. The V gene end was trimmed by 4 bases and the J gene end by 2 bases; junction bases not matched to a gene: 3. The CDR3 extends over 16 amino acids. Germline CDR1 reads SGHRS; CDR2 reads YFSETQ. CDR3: CASSPTSGPGANVLTF. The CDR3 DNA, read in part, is TGCGCCAGCAGCCCGACTAGCGGGCCTGGGGCCAACGTC.